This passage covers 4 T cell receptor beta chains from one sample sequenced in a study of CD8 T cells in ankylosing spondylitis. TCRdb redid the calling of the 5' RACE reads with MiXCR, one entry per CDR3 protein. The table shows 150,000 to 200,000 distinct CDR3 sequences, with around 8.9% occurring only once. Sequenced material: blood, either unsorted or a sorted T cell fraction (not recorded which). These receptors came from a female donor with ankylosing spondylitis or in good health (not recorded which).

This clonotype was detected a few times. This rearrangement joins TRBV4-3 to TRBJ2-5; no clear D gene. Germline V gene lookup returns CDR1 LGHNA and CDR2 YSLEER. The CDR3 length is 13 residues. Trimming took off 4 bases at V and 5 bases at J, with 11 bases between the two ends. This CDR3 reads CASSPHLLETQYF. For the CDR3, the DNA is TGCGCCAGCAGCCCACACCTTCTGGAGACCCAGTACTTC.

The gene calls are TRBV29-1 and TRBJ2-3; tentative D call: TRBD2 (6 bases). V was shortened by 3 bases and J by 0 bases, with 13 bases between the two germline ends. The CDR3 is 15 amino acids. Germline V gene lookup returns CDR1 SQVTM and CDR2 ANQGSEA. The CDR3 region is CSVDLVRGSTDTQYF. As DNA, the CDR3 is TGCAGCGTTGATCTTGTGCGGGGAAGCACAGATACGCAGTATTTT.

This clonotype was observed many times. CDR3: CASSFGGSRETQYF. DNA for the CDR3: TGCGCCAGCAGCTTCGGAGGGAGCCGGGAGACCCAGTACTTC. The V gene is TRBV5-1, the J gene TRBJ2-5; TRBD2 might be the D (6 bases). Germline V lookup: CDR1 SGHRS, CDR2 YFSETQ. With 2 bases removed from V and 5 bases from J, the gap between germline ends came to 13 bases. CDR3 length equals 14 residues.

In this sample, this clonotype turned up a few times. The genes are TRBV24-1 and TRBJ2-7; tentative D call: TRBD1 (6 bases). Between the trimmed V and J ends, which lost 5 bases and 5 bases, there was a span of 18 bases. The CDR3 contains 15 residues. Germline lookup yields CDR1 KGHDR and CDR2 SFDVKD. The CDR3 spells CATSGYTGMLHEQYF. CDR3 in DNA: TGTGCCACCAGTGGATACACAGGGATGCTTCACGAGCAGTACTTC.